This paragraph reports one T cell receptor beta chain. Its antigen is as yet unknown. Germline V gene data show CDR1 as SGHTA and CDR2 as FQGNSA. The V and J ends lost 1 base and 5 bases respectively, with 8 bases between them. CDR3 length: 13 amino acids. The sample is drawn from a study of graft-versus-host responses after intestinal transplantation. About the research overall: All recipients got anti-thymocyte globulin induction, then tacrolimus and steroids for roughly three years.

Here immunoSEQ multiplex PCR was the method, and the copy in TCRdb shows in-frame clones only, minus some. The sample holds some 100,000 clones; 75% to 95% are singletons and the top ten take approximately 5.5%. This clonotype was obtained from a human donor who received an intestinal transplant. The chain recombines TRBV7-2 with TRBJ2-5; D remains unclear. The source was unstimulated CD8+ T cells sorted from spleen or lymph node cells, collected before intestinal transplant. CDR3 nucleotide sequence: TGTGCCAGCAGCTTAGTGTTGGTCGAGACCCAGTACTTC. This codes for CASSLVLVETQYF.